A selection of T cell receptor beta chains follows, all from one sample in a study of blood T cell repertoires in COVID-19. Profiled with immunoSEQ multiplex PCR; TCRdb holds only in-frame clones, not every one. Of roughly 250,000 clones in the sample, 70% to 90% were seen once. What was sequenced was PBMCs or T cells enriched from blood (not recorded which). These receptors were obtained from a woman aged 45-65 years who had recovered from COVID-19. The CDR3 runs from the conserved cysteine through the conserved F or W. The D gene is left open where the match is weak. Part of the rows lack a size; the others show once, few, many or a class for expanded clones.

D,J,V,size,DNA,CDR3
NA,TRBJ1-1,TRBV7-9,NA,TGTGCCAGCAGCCAACTCGGGAGTAACACTGAAGCTTTCTTT,CASSQLGSNTEAFF
TRBD1,TRBJ1-1,TRBV5-1,few,TGCGCCAGCAGCTTGGCCCAGGGACAGTTGGGGCACACTGAAGCTTTCTTT,CASSLAQGQLGHTEAFF
TRBD1,TRBJ1-1,TRBV5-1,NA,TGCGCCAGCAGCGGGGGACAGGGACCTGAAGCTTTCTTT,CASSGGQGPEAFF
NA,TRBJ1-6,TRBV5-6,NA,TGTGCCAGCAGCTCGGACAAGGGGCTTAATTCACCCCTCCACTTT,CASSSDKGLNSPLHF
TRBD1,TRBJ1-6,TRBV12-5,NA,TGTGCTAGTGGACTCCAAGGACAGGGGGCTTCACCCCTCCACTTT,CASGLQGQGASPLHF
TRBD2,TRBJ2-2,TRBV30,NA,TGTGCCCGGAAGGCTAGCGGGAGCACCGGGGAGCTGTTTTTT,CARKASGSTGELFF
TRBD1,TRBJ1-1,TRBV3-1/TRBV3-2,NA,TGTGCCAGCAGCCAATCCCCCGACAGGGGAACTGAAGCTTTCTTT,CASSQSPDRGTEAFF
TRBD1,TRBJ1-1,TRBV18,NA,TGTGCCAGCTCACCCCGGGACAGGGGTGGGACTGAAGCTTTCTTT,CASSPRDRGGTEAFF
NA,TRBJ1-5,TRBV4-1,NA,TGCGCCAGCAGCCAAGCGGGTAGGGAGAGCAATCAGCCCCAGCATTTT,CASSQAGRESNQPQHF
NA,TRBJ1-3,TRBV7-9,NA,TGTGCCAGCAGAGCCAGTCGGACACTCTCTGGAAACACCATATATTTT,CASRASRTLSGNTIYF
TRBD2,TRBJ2-1,TRBV9,NA,TGTGCCAGCAGCCCTCTAGCGGGAGCAAGCAATGAGCAGTTCTTC,CASSPLAGASNEQFF
NA,TRBJ1-5,TRBV10-3,few,TGTGCCATCAGTGAAACCATGACAGACCTTAGCAATCAGCCCCAGCATTTT,CAISETMTDLSNQPQHF
TRBD1,TRBJ1-5,TRBV28,NA,TGTGCCAGCAGAGGGACAGGGATCGGTCTTCACAATCAGCCCCAGCATTTT,CASRGTGIGLHNQPQHF
TRBD2,TRBJ2-7,TRBV27,NA,TGTGCCAGCAGTGCTAGCGGGATTATTACCTCGCCCTACGAGCAGTACTTC,CASSASGIITSPYEQYF
TRBD2,TRBJ2-7,TRBV5-1,once,TGCGCCAGCAGCTCCCGGACTAGCGGGACCGAGCAGTACTTC,CASSSRTSGTEQYF
TRBD1,TRBJ1-2,TRBV2,few,TGTGCCAGCAGTGAAATGGACAGGGCGACCGCCTTC,CASSEMDRATAF
NA,TRBJ1-6,TRBV7-2,few,TGTGCCAGCAGCCACAAACGGGGCACCGGGGGTTCACCCCTCCACTTT,CASSHKRGTGGSPLHF
NA,TRBJ1-5,TRBV7-2,few,TGTGCCAGCAGCACCCAGAGCAATCAGCCCCAGCATTTT,CASSTQSNQPQHF
TRBD1,TRBJ1-6,TRBV28,NA,TGTGCCAGCAGAATCCCGGACAGGGTTAATTCACCCCTCCACTTT,CASRIPDRVNSPLHF
NA,TRBJ1-5,TRBV5-6,once,TGTGCCAGCAGGAATTGGGGGGGCAATCAGCCCCAGCATTTT,CASRNWGGNQPQHF
NA,TRBJ1-1,TRBV12-3/TRBV12-4,NA,TGTGCCAGCAGTTTCGTGAACACTGAAGCTTTCTTT,CASSFVNTEAFF
NA,TRBJ2-7,TRBV27,NA,TGTGCCAGCAGTCCTGAAGCGGGTCCCTCCTACGAGCAGTACTTC,CASSPEAGPSYEQYF
NA,TRBJ1-5,TRBV5-1,NA,TGCGCCAGCAGCTTGGTCCCGACAGGATATAGCAATCAGCCCCAGCATTTT,CASSLVPTGYSNQPQHF